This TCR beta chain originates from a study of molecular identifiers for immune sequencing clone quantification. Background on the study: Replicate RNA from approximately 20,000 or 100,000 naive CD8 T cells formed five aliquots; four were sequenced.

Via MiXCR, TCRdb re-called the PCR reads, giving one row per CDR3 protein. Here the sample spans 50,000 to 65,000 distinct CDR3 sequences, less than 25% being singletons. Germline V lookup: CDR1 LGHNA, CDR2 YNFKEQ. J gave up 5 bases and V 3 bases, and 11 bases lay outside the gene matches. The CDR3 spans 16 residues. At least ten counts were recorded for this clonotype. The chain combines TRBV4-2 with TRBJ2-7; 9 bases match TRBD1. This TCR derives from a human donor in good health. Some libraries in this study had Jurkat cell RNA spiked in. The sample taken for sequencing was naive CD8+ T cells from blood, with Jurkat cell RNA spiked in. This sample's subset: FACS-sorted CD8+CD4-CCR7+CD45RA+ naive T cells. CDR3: CASSQTLGTGMDEQYF. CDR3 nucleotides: TGTGCCAGCAGCCAGACGCTTGGGACAGGGATGGACGAGCAGTACTTC.